A selection of T cell receptor beta chains follows, all from one sample in a study of blood T cell repertoires in COVID-19. Profiled with immunoSEQ multiplex PCR; TCRdb holds only in-frame clones, not every one. The sample lists approximately 190,000 clones; about 86% were seen once. The sample comprised PBMCs or T cells enriched from blood (not recorded which). These receptors were taken from a middle-aged woman in a cohort exposed to, infected with or recovered from COVID-19 (not recorded which). The CDR3 runs from the conserved cysteine through the conserved F or W. Fields, in order: D gene, clone size, V gene, J gene, CDR3 protein, CDR3 DNA. The D gene is left open where the match is weak. Clone size is not always given. Where it is, it says once, few, many or a class for expanded clones.

.	.	TRBV27	TRBJ1-2	CASSLTGPSGYTF	TGTGCCAGCAGTTTAACAGGGCCCTCTGGCTACACCTTC
.	.	TRBV2	TRBJ2-7	CASTRDTTYEQYF	TGTGCCAGTACCCGGGACACAACCTACGAGCAGTACTTC
TRBD1	.	TRBV9	TRBJ2-3	CASSIRQGGADTQYF	TGTGCCAGCAGCATAAGACAGGGGGGAGCAGATACGCAGTATTTT
.	.	TRBV13	TRBJ1-1	CASSPRFEAFF	TGTGCCAGCAGCCCCCGGTTTGAAGCTTTCTTT
TRBD1	.	TRBV29-1	TRBJ1-1	CSVSDRVPEAFF	TGCAGCGTTTCAGACAGGGTACCTGAAGCTTTCTTT
TRBD2	once	TRBV7-9	TRBJ2-1	CASSLALPSGRYYNEQFF	TGTGCCAGCAGCTTAGCGCTCCCTAGCGGGCGATACTACAATGAGCAGTTCTTC
TRBD1	.	TRBV30	TRBJ1-4	CAWSYRSTLRDRGEKLFF	TGTGCCTGGAGTTACAGATCCACCCTTCGGGACAGGGGCGAAAAACTGTTTTTT
TRBD2	few	TRBV2	TRBJ2-1	CASREGGGLNLGSYNEQFF	TGTGCCAGCAGAGAAGGCGGGGGGCTCAACCTCGGATCCTACAATGAGCAGTTCTTC
TRBD1	many	TRBV29-1	TRBJ1-1	CSVHPQGLNTEAFF	TGCAGCGTTCATCCACAGGGGTTGAACACTGAAGCTTTCTTT
TRBD1	few	TRBV9	TRBJ1-2	CASNLRGQGKSYTF	TGTGCCAGCAATCTCCGTGGACAGGGGAAGAGCTACACCTTC
.	.	TRBV7-2	TRBJ2-7	CASSRRGVQDEQYF	TGTGCCAGCAGCCGCAGGGGAGTCCAGGACGAGCAGTACTTC
TRBD2	.	TRBV4-1	TRBJ2-1	CASSQVSSGSLGGYNEQFF	TGCGCCAGCAGCCAAGTGTCTAGCGGGAGCCTTGGGGGTTACAATGAGCAGTTCTTC
.	once	TRBV4-2	TRBJ1-1	CASSQEGAAFPVAFF	TGTGCCAGCAGCCAAGAAGGAGCCGCGTTCCCGGTGGCTTTCTTT
TRBD1	.	TRBV6-1	TRBJ1-2	CASSETRTGGGYTF	TGTGCCAGCAGTGAAACCCGGACAGGGGGTGGCTACACCTTC
.	.	TRBV2	TRBJ1-5	CASSEPGGNQPQHF	TGTGCCAGCAGTGAACCCGGGGGCAATCAGCCCCAGCATTTT
TRBD1	.	TRBV19	TRBJ1-2	CASSEGQGVDYGYTF	TGTGCCAGTAGTGAGGGACAGGGCGTAGACTATGGCTACACCTTC
TRBD2	once	TRBV2	TRBJ2-7	CASLREGYQQYF	TGTGCCAGCCTGCGGGAGGGATATCAGCAGTACTTC
.	.	TRBV7-9	TRBJ1-2	CASINPLSANYGYTF	TGTGCCAGCATCAACCCCCTCTCGGCTAACTATGGCTACACCTTC